Listed below are T cell receptor beta chains from one sample, sequenced in a study of cytomegalovirus exposure and HLA in healthy donors. Produced via immunoSEQ multiplex PCR; TCRdb's table is partial and in-frame only. The sample records around 140,000 clones, 70% to 85% being singletons. The sequenced sample was PBMCs. The receptor set was obtained from a woman in her sixties in good health and CMV-seropositive. Each CDR3 is given with its conserved first and last residue. Each record gives: D gene, J gene, V gene, clone size, CDR3 DNA, CDR3 protein. D genes are given only for firm matches. For some rows the clone size is stated as once, few or many, or as a class when expanded; others skip it.

>NA|TRBJ2-7|TRBV28|NA
TGTGCCAGCAGTCAGGGTTACGAGCAGTACTTC
CASSQGYEQYF
>TRBD1|TRBJ2-5|TRBV28|NA
TGTGCCAGCAGGGGGACAGGGCGGGAGACCCAGTACTTC
CASRGTGRETQYF
>NA|TRBJ2-1|TRBV30|NA
TGTGCCTCTAGAGGGACTCCCTCCAATGAGCAGTTCTTC
CASRGTPSNEQFF
>TRBD1|TRBJ2-3|TRBV4-3|NA
TGCGCCAGCAGCCTCAGGCCCCGGGACAGGGTGGGTGATACGCAGTATTTT
CASSLRPRDRVGDTQYF
>NA|TRBJ2-1|TRBV9|NA
TGTGCCAGCAGCGTAGCCCTGAGAGTTAGCTCCTACAATGAGCAGTTCTTC
CASSVALRVSSYNEQFF
>NA|TRBJ1-1|TRBV9|NA
TGTGCCAGCAGCGTGTCGACAGGCACTGAAGCTTTCTTT
CASSVSTGTEAFF
>TRBD2|TRBJ2-1|TRBV4-1|NA
TGCGCCAGCAGCCAATATGTGCGGGAGGACCAACGGGGGAAGTTCTTC
CASSQYVREDQRGKFF
>NA|TRBJ2-7|TRBV5-4|few
TGTGCCAGCAGCCCGACACCCAGTTCCTACGAGCAGTACTTC
CASSPTPSSYEQYF
>NA|TRBJ2-5|TRBV18|few
TGTGCCAGCTCACCGGGGCAGCAAGAGACCCAGTACTTC
CASSPGQQETQYF
>NA|TRBJ2-5|TRBV28|NA
TGTGCCAGCAGTTTGGGGGCGCGAGAGACCCAGTACTTC
CASSLGARETQYF
>TRBD1|TRBJ2-5|TRBV30|NA
TGTGCCTGGACGGCAGGACAGGCCCAGTACTTC
CAWTAGQAQYF
>TRBD1|TRBJ2-7|TRBV5-6|NA
TGTGCCAGCAGCTCTATGGGACAGAACGAGCAGTACTTC
CASSSMGQNEQYF
>TRBD1|TRBJ2-5|TRBV27|once
TGTGCCAGCAGTTTAACAGGGGTTTGGGAGACCCAGTACTTC
CASSLTGVWETQYF
>TRBD2|TRBJ2-5|TRBV28|NA
TGTGCCAGCAGTTTGCCCAGCGGGAGTAAGAAGACCCAGTACTTC
CASSLPSGSKKTQYF
>TRBD2|TRBJ2-1|TRBV4-2|NA
TGTGCCAGCAGCCAAACTAGCGGGAGGACTAATGAGCAGTTCTTC
CASSQTSGRTNEQFF
>NA|TRBJ1-3|TRBV6-1|NA
TGTGCCACACGACAGAACTCTGGAAACACCATATATTTT
CATRQNSGNTIYF
>NA|TRBJ1-4|TRBV9|NA
TGTGCCAGCAGCGGGGGGGGGAGTGAAAAACTGTTTTTT
CASSGGGSEKLFF
>NA|TRBJ2-4|TRBV5-6|NA
TGTGCCAGCAGCTTGTTCGGGGGACTAGCCAAAAACATTCAGTACTTC
CASSLFGGLAKNIQYF
>NA|TRBJ2-5|TRBV29-1|few
TGCAGCGTCGAGCGAGCAGTTGGGGAGACCCAGTACTTC
CSVERAVGETQYF
>NA|TRBJ2-5|TRBV28|once
TGTGCCAGCAGTTGGAGGGCCGGGGAGACCCAGTACTTC
CASSWRAGETQYF
>NA|TRBJ2-2|TRBV11-3|NA
TGTGCCAGCAGCCCGGGAACGGCCGGGGAGCTGTTTTTT
CASSPGTAGELFF
>TRBD1|TRBJ2-7|TRBV4-1|NA
TGCGCCAGCAGCCCTAGGACAGGGGCGAACGAGCAGTACTTC
CASSPRTGANEQYF
>NA|TRBJ2-7|TRBV6-1|NA
TGTGCCAGCAGTGAGCGGAGGGGCTACGAGCAGTACTTC
CASSERRGYEQYF
>TRBD2|TRBJ2-1|TRBV7-9|NA
TGTGCCAGCAGCCCTCGGATAGCGGGGACCAATGAGCAGTTCTTC
CASSPRIAGTNEQFF
>NA|TRBJ1-2|TRBV9|once
TGTGCCAGCAGCGTGGACAGCCAAGTCTATGGCTACACCTTC
CASSVDSQVYGYTF
>TRBD1|TRBJ2-7|TRBV7-6|NA
TGTGCCAGCAGCCTAAAAATATCTCGGGACAGGAGCTACGAGCAGTACTTC
CASSLKISRDRSYEQYF
>TRBD1|TRBJ1-2|TRBV28|once
TGTGCCAGCAGTTCCGGGACAGGGGCTGGGTATGGCTACACCTTC
CASSSGTGAGYGYTF
>TRBD1|TRBJ1-6|TRBV4-1|NA
TGCGCCAGCAGCCAAGAATGGAGGGGGCCTTTCCATAATTCACCCCTCCACTTT
CASSQEWRGPFHNSPLHF
>NA|TRBJ2-7|TRBV7-2|NA
TGTGCCAGCAGCTTATCTCCCGGGAACGAGCAGTACTTC
CASSLSPGNEQYF
>NA|TRBJ1-2|TRBV7-8|NA
TGTGCCAGCAGCTTACGCAGGTCTGATAACTATGGCTACACCTTC
CASSLRRSDNYGYTF
>TRBD2|TRBJ2-2|TRBV28|few
TGTGCCAGCAGTGAGACTAGCGTGACCTCCGGGGAGCTGTTTTTT
CASSETSVTSGELFF
>NA|TRBJ2-7|TRBV4-2|NA
TGTGCCAGCAGCCAAGTCTCGCGCGGGCTCGGGGGAAGCTCCTACGAGCAGTACTTC
CASSQVSRGLGGSSYEQYF
>NA|TRBJ1-1|TRBV7-9|NA
TGTGCCAGTAGGACAGAGAACACTGAAGCTTTCTTT
CASRTENTEAFF
>NA|TRBJ2-7|TRBV30|NA
TGTGCCTGGAGTGTTAATAGCGGCCACGAGCAGTACTTC
CAWSVNSGHEQYF
>TRBD2|TRBJ2-5|TRBV27|once
TGTGCCAGCAGTTTATGGGGGGGAGAGACCCAGTACTTC
CASSLWGGETQYF
>TRBD2|TRBJ2-1|TRBV4-2|NA
TGTGCCAGCAGCCATGGGACTAGCGGGAGGTACAATGAGCAGTTCTTC
CASSHGTSGRYNEQFF
>NA|TRBJ2-1|TRBV4-1|few
TGCGCCAGCAGCCAAGGTTACGGACTCTCCTACAATGAGCAGTTCTTC
CASSQGYGLSYNEQFF
>TRBD1|TRBJ2-3|TRBV6-1|NA
TGTGCCAGCAGGACGACAGGGCGGGATACGCAGTATTTT
CASRTTGRDTQYF
>NA|TRBJ2-3|TRBV5-4|few
TGTGCCAGCAGCTTGGAGGGGTCGCGGGGAGATACGCAGTATTTT
CASSLEGSRGDTQYF
>TRBD2|TRBJ2-7|TRBV9|NA
TGTGCCAGCAGCGTCGGGGCGGGAGGGCCCGGCGGGCTTAACGAGCAGTACTTC
CASSVGAGGPGGLNEQYF
>TRBD2|TRBJ2-7|TRBV27|NA
TGTGCCAGCAGTTCTAGCGGAAGTAACTACGAGCAGTACTTC
CASSSSGSNYEQYF
>TRBD1|TRBJ1-1|TRBV13|NA
TGTGCCAGCAGCTTAGAAAGGGGGCGGGGCTCTGAAGCTTTCTTT
CASSLERGRGSEAFF